Listed here are 2 T cell receptor beta chains from one sample, sequenced in a study of tumor and adjacent non-tumor tissue in lung cancer. A modified ARM-PCR protocol with three rounds of nested PCR amplified TCRbeta. TCRdb ran MiXCR on the multiplex PCR reads and lists one entry per CDR3 protein. The table lists around 80,000 distinct CDR3 sequences, around 80% of them singletons, with almost 40% in the top ten. RNA was extracted from bulk tissue without any cell sorting. Distant lung tissue was collected more than 3 cm away from the tumor edge. Material for sequencing was distant non-tumor lung tissue. These receptors were obtained from a man in his 70s with non-small cell lung cancer.

V and J are TRBV20-1 and TRBJ1-1; D unclear. The germline V gene has CDR1 DFQATT and CDR2 SNEGSKA (reference sequence). The CDR3 sequence is 13 residues long. In nucleotides, the CDR3 is TGCGCGATGGCAGACCCCATGTACACTGAAGCTTTCTTT. Protein sequence: CAMADPMYTEAFF.

V gene TRBV6-1 combines with J gene TRBJ1-5, with D possibly being TRBD1 (5 bases). CDR1 and CDR2 (germline): MNHNS, SASEGT. The V end lost 4 bases, the J end lost 4 bases, and 14 bases lay between the germline ends. There are 15 residues in the CDR3. DNA of the CDR3: TGTGCCAGCAGTGTTCAGATTGGGACGAATCAGCCCCAGCATTTT. It yields the protein CASSVQIGTNQPQHF.